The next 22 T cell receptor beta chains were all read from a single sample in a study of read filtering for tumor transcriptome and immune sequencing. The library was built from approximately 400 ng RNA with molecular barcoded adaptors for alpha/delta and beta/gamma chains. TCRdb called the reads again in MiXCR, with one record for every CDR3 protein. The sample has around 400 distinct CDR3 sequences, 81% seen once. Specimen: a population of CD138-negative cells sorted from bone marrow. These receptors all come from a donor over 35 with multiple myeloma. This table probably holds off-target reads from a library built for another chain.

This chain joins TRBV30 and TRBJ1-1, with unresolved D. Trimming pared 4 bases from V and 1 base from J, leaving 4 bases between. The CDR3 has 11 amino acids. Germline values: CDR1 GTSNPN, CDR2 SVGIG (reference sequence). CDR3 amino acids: CAWIRNTEAFF. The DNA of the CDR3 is TGTGCCTGGATCCGGAACACTGAAGCTTTCTTT.

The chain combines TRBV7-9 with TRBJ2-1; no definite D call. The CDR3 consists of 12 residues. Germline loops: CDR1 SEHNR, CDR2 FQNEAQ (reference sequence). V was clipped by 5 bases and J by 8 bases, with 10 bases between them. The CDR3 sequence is CASSPFGHEQFF. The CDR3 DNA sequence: TGTGCCAGCAGCCCCTTCGGGCATGAGCAGTTCTTC.

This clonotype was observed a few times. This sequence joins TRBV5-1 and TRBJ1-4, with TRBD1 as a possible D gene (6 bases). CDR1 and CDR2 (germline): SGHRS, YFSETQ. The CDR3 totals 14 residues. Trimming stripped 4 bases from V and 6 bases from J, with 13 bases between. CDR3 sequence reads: CASSPGARDEKLFF. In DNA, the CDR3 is TGCGCCAGCAGCCCGGGGGCGAGGGATGAAAAACTGTTTTTT. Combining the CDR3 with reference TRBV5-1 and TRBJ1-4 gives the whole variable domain KAGVTQTPRYLIKTRGQQVTLSCSPISGHRSVSWYQQTPGQGLQFLFEYFSETQRNKGNFPGRFSGRQFSNSRSEMNVSTLELGDSALYLCASSPGARDEKLFFGSGTQLSVL.

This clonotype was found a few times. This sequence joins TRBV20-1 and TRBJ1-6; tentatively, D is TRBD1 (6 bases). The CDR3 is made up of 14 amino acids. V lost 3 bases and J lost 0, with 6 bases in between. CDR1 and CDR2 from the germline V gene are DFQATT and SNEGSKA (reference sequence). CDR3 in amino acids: CSARDSSYNSPLHF. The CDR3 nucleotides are TGCAGTGCTAGGGACAGCTCCTATAATTCACCCCTCCACTTT.

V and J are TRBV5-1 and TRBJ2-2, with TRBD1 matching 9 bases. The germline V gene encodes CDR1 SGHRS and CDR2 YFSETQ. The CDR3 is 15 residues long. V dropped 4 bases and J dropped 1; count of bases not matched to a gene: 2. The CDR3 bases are TGCGCCAGCAGCACGGGACAGGGGAACACCGGGGAGCTGTTTTTT. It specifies CASSTGQGNTGELFF.

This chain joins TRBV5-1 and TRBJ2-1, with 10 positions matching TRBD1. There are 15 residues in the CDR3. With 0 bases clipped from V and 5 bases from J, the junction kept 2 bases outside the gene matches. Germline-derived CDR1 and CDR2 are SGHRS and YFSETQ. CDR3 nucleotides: TGCGCCAGCAGCTTGGAGGGACAGGGGAACAATGAGCAGTTCTTC. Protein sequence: CASSLEGQGNNEQFF. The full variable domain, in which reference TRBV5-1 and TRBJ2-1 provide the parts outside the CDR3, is KAGVTQTPRYLIKTRGQQVTLSCSPISGHRSVSWYQQTPGQGLQFLFEYFSETQRNKGNFPGRFSGRQFSNSRSEMNVSTLELGDSALYLCASSLEGQGNNEQFFGPGTRLTVL.

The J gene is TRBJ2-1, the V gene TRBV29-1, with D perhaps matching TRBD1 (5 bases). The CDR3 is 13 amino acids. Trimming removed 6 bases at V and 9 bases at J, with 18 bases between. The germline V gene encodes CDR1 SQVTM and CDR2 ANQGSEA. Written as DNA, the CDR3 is TGCAGCGTGATAGACAGTTCTAGGAGTGAGCAGTTCTTC. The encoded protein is CSVIDSSRSEQFF.

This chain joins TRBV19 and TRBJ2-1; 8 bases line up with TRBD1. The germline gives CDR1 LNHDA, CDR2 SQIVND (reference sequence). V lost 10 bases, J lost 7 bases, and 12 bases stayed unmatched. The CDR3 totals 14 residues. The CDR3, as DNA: TGTGCCACCAAATTTCAGACAGGGGAAAATGAGCAGTTCTTC. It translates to CATKFQTGENEQFF.

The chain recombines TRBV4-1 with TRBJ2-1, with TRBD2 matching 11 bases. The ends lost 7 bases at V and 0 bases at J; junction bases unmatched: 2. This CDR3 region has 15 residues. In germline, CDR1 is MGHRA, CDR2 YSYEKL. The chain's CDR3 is CASNSGRASYNEQFF. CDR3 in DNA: TGCGCCAGCAATAGCGGGAGGGCCTCCTACAATGAGCAGTTCTTC.

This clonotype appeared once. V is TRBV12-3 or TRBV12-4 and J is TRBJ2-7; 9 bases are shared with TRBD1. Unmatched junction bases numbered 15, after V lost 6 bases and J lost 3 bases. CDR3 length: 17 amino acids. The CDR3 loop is CASSPDRGSPLDYEQYF. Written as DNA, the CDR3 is TGTGCCAGCAGCCCTGACAGGGGGTCACCCCTAGACTACGAGCAGTACTTC.

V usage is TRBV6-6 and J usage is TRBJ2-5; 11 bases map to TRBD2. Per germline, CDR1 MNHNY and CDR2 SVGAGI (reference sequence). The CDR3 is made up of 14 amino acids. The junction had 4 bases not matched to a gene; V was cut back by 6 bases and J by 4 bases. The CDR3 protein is CASRNGLAGETQYF. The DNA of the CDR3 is TGTGCCAGCAGGAATGGACTAGCGGGAGAGACCCAGTACTTC.

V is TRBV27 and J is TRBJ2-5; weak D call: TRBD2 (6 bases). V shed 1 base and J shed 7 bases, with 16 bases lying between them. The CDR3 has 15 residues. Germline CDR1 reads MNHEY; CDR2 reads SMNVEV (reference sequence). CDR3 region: CASSLLASAQGTQYF. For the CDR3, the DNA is TGTGCCAGCAGTTTATTGGCTAGCGCCCAGGGGACCCAGTACTTC.

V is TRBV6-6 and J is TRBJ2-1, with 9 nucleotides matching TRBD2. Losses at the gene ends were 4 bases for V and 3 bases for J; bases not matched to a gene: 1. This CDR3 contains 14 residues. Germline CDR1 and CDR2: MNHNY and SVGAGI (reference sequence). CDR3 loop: CASSLAGDYNEQFF. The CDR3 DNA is TGTGCCAGCAGTTTAGCGGGGGACTACAATGAGCAGTTCTTC.

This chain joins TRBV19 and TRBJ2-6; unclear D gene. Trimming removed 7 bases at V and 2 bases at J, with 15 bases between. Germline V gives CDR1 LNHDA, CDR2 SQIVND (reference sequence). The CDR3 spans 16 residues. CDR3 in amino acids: CASTPQRGPGANVLTF. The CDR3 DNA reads TGTGCCAGTACCCCTCAGAGAGGACCTGGGGCCAACGTCCTGACTTTC.

The CDR3, as DNA: TGTGCCAGCAGTGTACAACTAGCGGGAGGGTACAATGAGCAGTTCTTC. This translates into CASSVQLAGGYNEQFF. The rearrangement links TRBV2 to TRBJ2-1; 13 bases agree with TRBD2. Germline values: CDR1 SNHLY, CDR2 FYNNEI. This CDR3 region has 16 residues. The V and J ends lost 4 bases and 4 bases, in that order; junction bases with no gene match: 4.

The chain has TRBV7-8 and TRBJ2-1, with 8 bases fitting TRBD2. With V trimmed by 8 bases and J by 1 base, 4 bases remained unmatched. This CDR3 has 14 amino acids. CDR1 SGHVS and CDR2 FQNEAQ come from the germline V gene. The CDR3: CASGRGGSYNEQFF. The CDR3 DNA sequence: TGTGCCAGCGGACGGGGGGGATCCTACAATGAGCAGTTCTTC.

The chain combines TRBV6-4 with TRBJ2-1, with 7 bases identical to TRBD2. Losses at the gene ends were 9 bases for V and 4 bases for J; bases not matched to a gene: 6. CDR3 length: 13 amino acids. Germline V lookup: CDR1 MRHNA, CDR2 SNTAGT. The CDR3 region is CARERDHYNEQFF. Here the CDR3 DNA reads TGTGCCAGAGAGCGGGACCATTACAATGAGCAGTTCTTC.

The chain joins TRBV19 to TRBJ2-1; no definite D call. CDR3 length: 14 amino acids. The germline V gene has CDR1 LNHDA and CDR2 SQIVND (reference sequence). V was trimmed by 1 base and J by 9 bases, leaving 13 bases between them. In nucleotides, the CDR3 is TGTGCCAGTAGTATAGGGTTAAGCAATAGTGAGCAGTTCTTC. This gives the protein CASSIGLSNSEQFF.

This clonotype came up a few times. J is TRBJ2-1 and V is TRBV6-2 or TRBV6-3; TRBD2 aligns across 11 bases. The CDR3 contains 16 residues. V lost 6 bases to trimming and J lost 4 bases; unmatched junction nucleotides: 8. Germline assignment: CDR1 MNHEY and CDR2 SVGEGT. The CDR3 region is CASRPGGTSGYNEQFF. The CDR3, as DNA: TGTGCCAGCAGGCCTGGAGGGACTAGCGGATACAATGAGCAGTTCTTC.

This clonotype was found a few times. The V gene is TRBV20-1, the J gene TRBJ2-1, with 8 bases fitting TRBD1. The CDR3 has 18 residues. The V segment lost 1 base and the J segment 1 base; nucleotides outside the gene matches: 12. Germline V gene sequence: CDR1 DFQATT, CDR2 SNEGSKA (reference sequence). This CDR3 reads CSARANPRGLVSYNEQFF. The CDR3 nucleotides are TGCAGTGCTAGAGCTAATCCCAGGGGGCTAGTTTCCTACAATGAGCAGTTCTTC.

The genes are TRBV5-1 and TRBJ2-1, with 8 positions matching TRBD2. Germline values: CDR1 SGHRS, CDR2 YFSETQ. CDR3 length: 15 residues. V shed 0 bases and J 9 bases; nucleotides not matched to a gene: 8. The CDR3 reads CASSLVRTSLGEQFF. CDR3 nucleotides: TGCGCCAGCAGCTTGGTCCGGACTAGCTTGGGTGAGCAGTTCTTC. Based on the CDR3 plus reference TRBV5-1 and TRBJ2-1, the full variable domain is KAGVTQTPRYLIKTRGQQVTLSCSPISGHRSVSWYQQTPGQGLQFLFEYFSETQRNKGNFPGRFSGRQFSNSRSEMNVSTLELGDSALYLCASSLVRTSLGEQFFGPGTRLTVL.

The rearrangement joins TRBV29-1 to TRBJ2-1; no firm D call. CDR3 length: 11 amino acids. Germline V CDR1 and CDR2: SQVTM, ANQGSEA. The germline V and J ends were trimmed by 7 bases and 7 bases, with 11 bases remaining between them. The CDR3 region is CSGTARNEQFF. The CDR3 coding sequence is TGCAGCGGGACCGCGAGGAATGAGCAGTTCTTC.